This is a list of T cell receptor beta chains from one sample in a study of cytomegalovirus exposure and HLA in healthy donors. Repertoires were generated with immunoSEQ multiplex PCR, while TCRdb's copy carries only in-frame clones and drops some. Here the sample spans about 110,000 clones, 89% being singletons. The sequencing sample was made of PBMCs. The receptors originated from a woman under 30 in good health and CMV-seronegative. Each CDR3 is given with its conserved first and last residue. Each record gives: clone size, J gene, V gene, D gene, CDR3 protein, CDR3 DNA. D genes are given only for firm matches. Not every row has a clone size; where given, it reads once, few, many or a size class.

>-|TRBJ1-1|TRBV6-5|-
CASSLREGVGWTEAFF
TGTGCCAGCAGTTTACGCGAGGGAGTGGGGTGGACTGAAGCTTTCTTT
>-|TRBJ2-3|TRBV5-6|-
CASSFVSSTDTQYF
TGTGCCAGCAGCTTCGTCTCCAGCACAGATACGCAGTATTTT
>-|TRBJ2-1|TRBV10-1|TRBD1
CASSEGGQGAWDEQFF
TGCGCCAGCAGTGAAGGGGGACAGGGGGCCTGGGATGAGCAGTTCTTC
>-|TRBJ1-3|TRBV27|-
CASGLRAGNTIYF
TGTGCCAGCGGCCTCAGGGCAGGAAACACCATATATTTT
>-|TRBJ2-5|TRBV28|TRBD1
CASSLEQGAILKNQETQYF
TGTGCCAGCAGTTTGGAGCAGGGGGCAATTTTAAAGAACCAAGAGACCCAGTACTTC
>-|TRBJ2-3|TRBV29-1|TRBD2
CSVTPRGPGGADTQYF
TGCAGCGTGACTCCACGGGGCCCCGGGGGGGCAGATACGCAGTATTTT
>-|TRBJ2-7|TRBV5-1|-
CASSLSYFSSYEQYF
TGCGCCAGCAGCTTATCATATTTTAGCTCCTACGAGCAGTACTTC
>few|TRBJ2-7|TRBV5-6|-
CASSLGLAIYEQYF
TGTGCCAGCAGCTTGGGGCTAGCGATCTACGAGCAGTACTTC
>-|TRBJ2-7|TRBV18|-
CASSRDARSEQYF
TGTGCCAGCTCACGAGACGCTAGGAGCGAGCAGTACTTC
>-|TRBJ1-1|TRBV4-1|-
CASSQDLLRRRGNTEAFF
TGCGCCAGCAGCCAAGATCTATTACGGCGCCGGGGGAACACTGAAGCTTTCTTT
>-|TRBJ1-1|TRBV4-3|TRBD1
CASSQYYSDRDDTEAFF
TGCGCCAGCAGCCAGTACTACTCCGACAGGGATGACACTGAAGCTTTCTTT
>-|TRBJ2-1|TRBV4-3|TRBD2
CASSRSSGVYNEQFF
TGCGCCAGCAGTAGATCTAGCGGAGTTTACAATGAGCAGTTCTTC
>-|TRBJ1-1|TRBV28|-
CASSLRGLQTEAFF
TGTGCCAGCAGCCTACGGGGACTCCAGACTGAAGCTTTCTTT
>-|TRBJ2-5|TRBV4-1|-
CASSSEMEGRETQYF
TGCGCCAGCAGCAGTGAGATGGAGGGGAGGGAGACCCAGTACTTC
>-|TRBJ2-2|TRBV7-2|-
CASSPRRRTGELFF
TGTGCCAGCAGCCCCCGACGGAGGACCGGGGAGCTGTTTTTT
>-|TRBJ2-3|TRBV6-4|-
CASSLQGGTDTQYF
TGTGCCAGCAGTCTCCAAGGGGGCACAGATACGCAGTATTTT
>-|TRBJ1-1|TRBV5-6|TRBD1
CASSLELGTGGMSGTEAFF
TGTGCCAGCAGCTTGGAGCTCGGGACAGGGGGAATGTCGGGCACTGAAGCTTTCTTT
>-|TRBJ1-4|TRBV11-2|TRBD1
CASSLTGSNEKLFF
TGTGCCAGCAGCTTGACAGGGTCGAATGAAAAACTGTTTTTT
>-|TRBJ1-2|TRBV4-3|TRBD1
CASSQDSGGAGYGYTF
TGCGCCAGCAGCCAAGACTCAGGGGGCGCGGGCTATGGCTACACCTTC
>-|TRBJ2-1|TRBV7-9|TRBD1
CASSFLGQGLNEQFF
TGTGCCAGCAGCTTCCTGGGACAGGGACTCAATGAGCAGTTCTTC
>-|TRBJ2-3|TRBV4-3|TRBD1
CASSQVRQGAYTQYF
TGCGCCAGCAGCCAAGTCCGACAGGGGGCATATACGCAGTATTTT
>-|TRBJ1-1|TRBV15|-
CATSSFTTGATEAFF
TGTGCCACCAGCAGTTTCACGACGGGTGCCACTGAAGCTTTCTTT
>-|TRBJ1-2|TRBV28|TRBD1
CASSFLTGGDGYTF
TGTGCCAGCAGTTTCCTTACAGGGGGCGATGGCTACACCTTC
>-|TRBJ2-6|TRBV10-3|-
CAISVGANVLTF
TGTGCCATCAGCGTTGGGGCCAACGTCCTGACTTTC
>-|TRBJ1-2|TRBV29-1|-
CGAGGRHGYTF
TGCGGAGCCGGGGGGCGGCATGGCTACACCTTC
>-|TRBJ2-7|TRBV7-2|TRBD2
CASSLDGTSGYEQYF
TGTGCCAGCAGCTTAGATGGGACTAGCGGCTACGAGCAGTACTTC
>-|TRBJ2-7|TRBV6-5|-
CASSYDSHRGSYEQYF
TGTGCCAGCAGTTACGATTCCCACCGGGGGAGCTACGAGCAGTACTTC
>-|TRBJ2-1|TRBV2|TRBD2
CASTPREGQNEQFF
TGTGCCAGCACGCCTCGGGAGGGCCAAAATGAGCAGTTCTTC
>-|TRBJ2-7|TRBV6-8|TRBD2
CASSGPGRGSHYEQYF
TGTGCCAGCAGTGGTCCGGGGCGGGGGAGCCATTACGAGCAGTACTTC
>many|TRBJ1-2|TRBV11-2|TRBD1
CASSPDREYGYTF
TGTGCCAGCAGCCCAGACAGGGAGTATGGCTACACCTTC
>once|TRBJ1-3|TRBV30|TRBD1
CAWSEGAGNTIYF
TGTGCCTGGTCAGAGGGGGCGGGAAACACCATATATTTT
>-|TRBJ2-5|TRBV15|-
CATSRGVAVGRSQETQYF
TGTGCCACCAGCAGAGGGGTGGCCGTGGGCAGGTCACAAGAGACCCAGTACTTC
>-|TRBJ1-2|TRBV5-1|TRBD1
CASSLTGDYGYTF
TGCGCCAGCAGCTTGACAGGGGACTATGGCTACACCTTC
>-|TRBJ1-1|TRBV5-1|-
CASSLEQGANTEAFF
TGCGCCAGCAGCTTGGAACAGGGAGCTAACACTGAAGCTTTCTTT
>-|TRBJ2-7|TRBV28|TRBD1
CASSTLTGGRGDEQYF
TGTGCCAGCAGTACCTTAACAGGGGGCCGGGGGGACGAGCAGTACTTC
>-|TRBJ2-3|TRBV7-9|-
CASSLVGSSTDTQYF
TGTGCCAGCAGCTTAGTGGGGAGTAGCACAGATACGCAGTATTTT